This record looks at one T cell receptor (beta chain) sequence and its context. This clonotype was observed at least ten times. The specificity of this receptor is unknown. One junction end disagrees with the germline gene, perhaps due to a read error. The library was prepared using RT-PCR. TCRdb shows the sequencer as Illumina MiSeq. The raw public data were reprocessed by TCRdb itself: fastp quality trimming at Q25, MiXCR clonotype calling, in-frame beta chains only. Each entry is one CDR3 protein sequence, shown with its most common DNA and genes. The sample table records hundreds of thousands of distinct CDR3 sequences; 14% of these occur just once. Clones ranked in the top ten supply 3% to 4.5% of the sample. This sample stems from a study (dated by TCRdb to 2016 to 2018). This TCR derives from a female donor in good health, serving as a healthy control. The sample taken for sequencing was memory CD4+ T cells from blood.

The CDR3 protein: CASGRDSGTAKF. The DNA sequence is as follows: TGTGCCAGCGGACGGGATTCCGGGACAGCCAAGTTC. The sequence links TRBV12-3 or TRBV12-4 to TRBJ2-1; TRBD1 lines up with 7 middle nucleotides. Its CDR3 holds 12 amino acids, cysteine through phenylalanine. Only the CDR3 DNA stays, 36 bases, in frame from base 1.